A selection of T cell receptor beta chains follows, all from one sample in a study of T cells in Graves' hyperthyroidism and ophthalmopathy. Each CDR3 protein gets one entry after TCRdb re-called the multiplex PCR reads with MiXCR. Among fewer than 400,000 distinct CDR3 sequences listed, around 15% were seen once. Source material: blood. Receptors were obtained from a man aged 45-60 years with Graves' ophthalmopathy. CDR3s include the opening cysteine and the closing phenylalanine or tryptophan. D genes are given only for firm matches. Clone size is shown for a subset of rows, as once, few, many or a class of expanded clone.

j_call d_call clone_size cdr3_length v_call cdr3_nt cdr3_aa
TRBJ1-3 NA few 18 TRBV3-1 TGTGCCAGCAGCCAACCAAGGGGAGAGGGAGGCTCTGGAAACACCATATATTTT CASSQPRGEGGSGNTIYF
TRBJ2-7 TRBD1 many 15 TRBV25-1 TGTGCCAGCAGTGAATATTGGCAGGGGGAGTACGAGCAGTACTTC CASSEYWQGEYEQYF
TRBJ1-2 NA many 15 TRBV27 TGTGCCAGCAGTTTGACCGGGATGGGGCTATATGGCTACACCTTC CASSLTGMGLYGYTF
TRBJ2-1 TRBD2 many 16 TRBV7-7 TGTGCTAGCAGCTTAGCTCTAGCGGGAGATTATAATGAGCAGTTCTTC CASSLALAGDYNEQFF
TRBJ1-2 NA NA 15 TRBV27 TGTGCCAGCAGTTTATCGAGATTGAATAACTATGGCTACACCTTC CASSLSRLNNYGYTF
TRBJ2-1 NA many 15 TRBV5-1 TGCGCCAGCAGCTTGGTGAAGGGCTCAGGGGATGAGCAGTTCTTC CASSLVKGSGDEQFF
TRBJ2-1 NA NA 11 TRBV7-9 TGTGCCAGCAGCTCAATCAATGAGCAGTTCTTC CASSSINEQFF
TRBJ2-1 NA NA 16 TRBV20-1 TGCAGTGCTGGGACCGGGGCCCCCCGGCGGTTCAATGAGCAGTTCTTC CSAGTGAPRRFNEQFF
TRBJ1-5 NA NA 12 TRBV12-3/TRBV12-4 TGTGCCAGCAGTTTTATGAGTCAGCCCCAGCATTTT CASSFMSQPQHF
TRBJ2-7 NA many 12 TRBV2 TGTGCCAGCTTAATTAGCTCCTACGAGCAGTACTTC CASLISSYEQYF
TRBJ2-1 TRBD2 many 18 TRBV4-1 TGCGCCAGCAGCCAAGCCAGCGGGAGGTCCCCCTCCTACAATGAGCAGTTCTTC CASSQASGRSPSYNEQFF